The rows below give T cell receptor beta chains drawn from one sample of a study of blood T cell repertoires in COVID-19. Only in-frame clones appear in the TCRdb table, and some are missing; sequencing was by immunoSEQ multiplex PCR. Of around 31,000 clones detected, roughly 87% appear once; the ten largest clones hold less than 8%. The sample taken for sequencing was peripheral blood. These receptors all come from a man aged 60 to 75 with COVID-19, enrolled during active disease. The CDR3 runs from the conserved cysteine through the conserved F or W. A D gene is named only where the DNA matches it firmly. Some rows have no size entry. The others give once, few or many, or a class for an expanded clone.

v_gene	abundance	j_gene	d_gene	CDR3nt	CDR3aa
TRBV5-4	.	TRBJ1-1	.	TGTGCCAGCAGCCAGGACTCTGGGTCGATCATGAACACTGAAGCTTTCTTT	CASSQDSGSIMNTEAFF
TRBV11-2	.	TRBJ2-1	TRBD2	TGTGCCAGCAGCTTCAGGCTAGCGGGAGAATCCTACAATGAGCAGTTCTTC	CASSFRLAGESYNEQFF
TRBV7-8	.	TRBJ1-3	TRBD1	TGTGCCAGCAGCTCGACGGACAGGGAGGGTGGAAACACCATATATTTT	CASSSTDREGGNTIYF
TRBV5-5	few	TRBJ1-4	.	TGTGCCAGCAGCCCGAACAGGGTAAATGAAAAACTGTTTTTT	CASSPNRVNEKLFF
TRBV19	.	TRBJ1-5	TRBD1	TGTGCCAGTAGTACCACCCGGGGGGACAGGGGTAGCAATCAGCCCCAGCATTTT	CASSTTRGDRGSNQPQHF
TRBV18	.	TRBJ1-1	.	TGTGCCAGCTCCGAGGACAGACAGAACACTGAAGCTTTCTTT	CASSEDRQNTEAFF
TRBV7-6	.	TRBJ1-4	.	TGTGCCAGCAGCTTAGCCCCCAGAGGTCTTAATGAAAAACTGTTTTTT	CASSLAPRGLNEKLFF
TRBV19	.	TRBJ1-2	TRBD1	TGTGCCACCGCACCCTCAGGGGGCAGGGTGCATGGCTACACCTTC	CATAPSGGRVHGYTF
TRBV30	.	TRBJ1-2	.	TGTGCCTGGAGTTTAGGAGGGATCGGCGGCTACACCTTC	CAWSLGGIGGYTF
TRBV28	.	TRBJ2-1	.	TGTGCCAGCAGTTTGCGGGGAGCGAATGAGCAGTTCTTC	CASSLRGANEQFF
TRBV5-6	.	TRBJ1-2	.	TGTGCCAGCAGTTCCGACAGGAGCAGCGGCTACACCTTC	CASSSDRSSGYTF
TRBV9	few	TRBJ1-2	TRBD1	TGTGCCAGCAGCGTAGACGTGGAGGGGGCGTCGGGTGGCTACACCTTC	CASSVDVEGASGGYTF
TRBV7-2	few	TRBJ2-4	.	TGTGCCAGCAGCTTAGGGACAACAAACATTCAGTACTTC	CASSLGTTNIQYF
TRBV24-1	.	TRBJ1-1	.	TGTGCCACCAGTGAATCGGGGGGAAGGACTGAAGCTTTCTTT	CATSESGGRTEAFF
TRBV2	once	TRBJ1-5	.	TGTGCCAGCAGTGAAGTCTATAGCAATCAGCCCCAGCATTTT	CASSEVYSNQPQHF
TRBV28	.	TRBJ2-5	TRBD1	TGTGCCAGCAGTCGAAAACAGGGGGCTGAGACCCAGTACTTC	CASSRKQGAETQYF
TRBV12-3/TRBV12-4	.	TRBJ1-1	.	TGTGCCAGCAGTCTTAACAGGAACACTGAAGCTTTCTTT	CASSLNRNTEAFF
TRBV27	once	TRBJ2-1	TRBD2	TGTGCCGTACGACGGGAGGCCTACAATGAGCAGTTCTTC	CAVRREAYNEQFF
TRBV10-3	.	TRBJ2-7	TRBD1	TGTGCCATCAGTCGGGACAGATCCTCCTACGAGCAGTACTTC	CAISRDRSSYEQYF
TRBV27	.	TRBJ2-1	TRBD1	TGTGCCAGCAGATCGCAGGGGGCAACCCTGGGTGAGCAGTTCTTC	CASRSQGATLGEQFF
TRBV5-8	.	TRBJ1-5	.	TGTGCCAGCAGCTTGGGCCTACCAACCATTAATCAGCCCCAGCATTTT	CASSLGLPTINQPQHF
TRBV10-3	few	TRBJ2-7	TRBD2	TGTGCCGCCTCAGGGCGGGAGGGAATCTCCTACGAGCAGTACTTC	CAASGREGISYEQYF